These T cell receptor beta chains were read from a single sample in a study of blood T cell repertoires in COVID-19. Libraries were prepared by immunoSEQ multiplex PCR; TCRdb keeps only in-frame clonotypes and omits some of them. The sample consists of approximately 190,000 clones, roughly 84% of them appearing once. The sequencing input was peripheral blood. These receptors were taken from a middle-aged woman who had recovered from COVID-19. Each CDR3 is given with its conserved first and last residue. D genes are given only for firm matches. Size is stated for part of the rows, as once, few or many counts, or as a class when the clone is expanded.

J | size | V | D | CDR3 | DNA
TRBJ2-5 | . | TRBV30 | TRBD2 | CAWSRLAGSGETQYF | TGTGCCTGGAGCCGGCTAGCGGGATCGGGGGAGACCCAGTACTTC
TRBJ1-1 | . | TRBV9 | . | CASNHPQGKVTEAFF | TGTGCCAGCAACCACCCCCAGGGGAAGGTCACTGAAGCTTTCTTT
TRBJ2-2 | . | TRBV24-1 | TRBD1 | CATSEAGTETGELFF | TGTGCCACCAGTGAGGCCGGGACAGAAACCGGGGAGCTGTTTTTT
TRBJ2-3 | . | TRBV27 | TRBD1 | CASSSPGQGSDTQYF | TGTGCCAGCAGTTCCCCGGGACAGGGGTCAGATACGCAGTATTTT
TRBJ2-7 | . | TRBV5-1 | . | CASSSLGGANYEQYF | TGCGCCAGCAGCAGCCTAGGCGGAGCTAACTACGAGCAGTACTTC
TRBJ2-3 | . | TRBV28 | . | CASRRQLTDTQYF | TGTGCCAGCAGAAGACAGCTCACAGATACGCAGTATTTT
TRBJ2-3 | . | TRBV4-1 | TRBD2 | CASSQDLAGASDTQYF | TGCGCCAGCAGCCAAGACCTAGCGGGAGCTTCAGATACGCAGTATTTT
TRBJ2-5 | . | TRBV5-1 | TRBD2 | CASSWGLAGGGGETQYF | TGCGCCAGCAGCTGGGGACTAGCGGGAGGAGGGGGAGAGACCCAGTACTTC
TRBJ2-7 | . | TRBV3-1/TRBV3-2 | . | CASKSEGTYEQYF | TGTGCCAGCAAGTCGGAGGGAACCTACGAGCAGTACTTC
TRBJ2-7 | once | TRBV18 | TRBD2 | CASSPPSSGSVEQYF | TGTGCCAGCTCACCACCGTCTAGCGGGAGTGTCGAGCAGTACTTC
TRBJ2-1 | . | TRBV7-3 | TRBD1 | CASSGGQGSYNEQFF | TGTGCCAGCAGCGGGGGACAGGGGTCCTACAATGAGCAGTTCTTC
TRBJ1-4 | . | TRBV5-4 | . | CASSLGGGTKANEKLFF | TGTGCCAGCAGCTTGGGCGGGGGAACAAAGGCTAATGAAAAACTGTTTTTT
TRBJ1-1 | once | TRBV6-2/TRBV6-3 | TRBD1 | CASSYLGTGNTEAFF | TGTGCCAGCAGTTACCTAGGGACAGGGAACACTGAAGCTTTCTTT
TRBJ2-7 | few | TRBV6-6 | TRBD2 | CASSPTSGSSAEQYF | TGTGCCAGCAGTCCCACTAGCGGGAGTTCCGCCGAGCAGTACTTC
TRBJ2-1 | . | TRBV7-3 | TRBD2 | CASSPTSGSYNEQFF | TGTGCCAGCAGCCCTACTAGCGGCTCCTACAATGAGCAGTTCTTC
TRBJ1-5 | . | TRBV9 | . | CASSASSYSNQPQHF | TGTGCCAGCAGCGCCTCGAGTTATAGCAATCAGCCCCAGCATTTT
TRBJ2-7 | . | TRBV2 | . | CASSRGDPGYEQYF | TGTGCCAGCAGTCGCGGGGACCCGGGATACGAGCAGTACTTC
TRBJ1-1 | . | TRBV4-1 | TRBD1 | CASSQELGQGTTEAFF | TGCGCCAGCAGCCAAGAGCTGGGACAGGGGACCACTGAAGCTTTCTTT
TRBJ1-5 | . | TRBV30 | TRBD1 | CAWSVQGGWQPQHF | TGTGCCTGGAGTGTACAAGGGGGCTGGCAGCCCCAGCATTTT
TRBJ1-6 | . | TRBV3-1/TRBV3-2 | . | CASSRGTEGGNSPLHF | TGTGCCAGCAGCAGAGGGACGGAGGGTGGTAATTCACCCCTCCACTTT
TRBJ2-3 | . | TRBV5-1 | . | CASSLTVIGTDTQYF | TGCGCCAGCAGCTTGACAGTTATCGGAACAGATACGCAGTATTTT
TRBJ2-7 | . | TRBV5-1 | TRBD2 | CASKPGGGSSYEQYF | TGCGCCAGCAAACCCGGCGGGGGTAGTAGCTACGAGCAGTACTTC
TRBJ2-7 | . | TRBV7-9 | . | CASSPIDSLSYEQYF | TGTGCCAGCAGCCCGATCGACAGCCTCTCCTACGAGCAGTACTTC
TRBJ2-1 | . | TRBV5-6 | TRBD2 | CASKGGNEQFF | TGTGCCAGCAAGGGAGGGAATGAGCAGTTCTTC
TRBJ1-1 | once | TRBV28 | . | CASSPPAGITEAFF | TGTGCCAGCAGTCCCCCTGCAGGGATTACTGAAGCTTTCTTT
TRBJ1-1 | . | TRBV20-1 | . | CSASNDDPGADYEAFF | TGCAGTGCTAGTAACGACGATCCTGGAGCGGACTATGAAGCTTTCTTT
TRBJ2-3 | . | TRBV27 | . | CASSLWFGTRGTDTQYF | TGTGCCAGCAGTTTGTGGTTCGGGACTCGAGGCACAGATACGCAGTATTTT
TRBJ2-3 | . | TRBV10-3 | . | CAITPGLTTDTQYF | TGTGCCATCACCCCGGGACTTACCACAGATACGCAGTATTTT